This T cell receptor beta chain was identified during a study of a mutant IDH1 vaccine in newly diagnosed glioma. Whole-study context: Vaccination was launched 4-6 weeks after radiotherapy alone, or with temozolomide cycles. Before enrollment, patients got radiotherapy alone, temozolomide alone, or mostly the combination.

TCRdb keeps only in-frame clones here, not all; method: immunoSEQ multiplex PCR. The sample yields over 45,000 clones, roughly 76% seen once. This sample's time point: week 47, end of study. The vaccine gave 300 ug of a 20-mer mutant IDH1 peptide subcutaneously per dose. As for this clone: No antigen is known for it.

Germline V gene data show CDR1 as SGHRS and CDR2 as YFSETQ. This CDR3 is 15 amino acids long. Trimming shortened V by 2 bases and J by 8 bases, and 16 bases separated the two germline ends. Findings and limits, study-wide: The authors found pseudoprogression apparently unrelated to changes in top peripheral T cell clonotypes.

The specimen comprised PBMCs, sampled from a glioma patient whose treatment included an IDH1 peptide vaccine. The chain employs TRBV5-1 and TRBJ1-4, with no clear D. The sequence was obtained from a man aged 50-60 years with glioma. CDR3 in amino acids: CASSFQDPGNEKLFF. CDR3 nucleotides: TGCGCCAGCAGCTTCCAAGACCCGGGCAACGAAAAACTGTTTTTT.